Listed below are T cell receptor beta chains from one sample, sequenced in a study of cytomegalovirus exposure and HLA in healthy donors. Profiling relied on immunoSEQ multiplex PCR, and the TCRdb table lists in-frame clones only, not all of them. The table has a few hundred thousand clones, just over 75% seen once. The sequencing sample was made of PBMCs. These receptors were obtained from a woman aged 55 to 70 in good health and CMV-seropositive. CDR3s include the opening cysteine and the closing phenylalanine or tryptophan.

V gene | CDR3 protein
TRBV14 | CASSQNWGGTEAFF
TRBV28 | CASSFVGAPDSPLHF
TRBV2 | CASTTTPTGELFF
TRBV28 | CASSTGLTEAFF
TRBV7-2 | CASSIPVRGRGANTGELFF
TRBV28 | CASIPGQGWTEAFF
TRBV7-2 | CASRTTGTSPYEQYF
TRBV5-1 | CASSLGGVGNQPQHF
TRBV7-6 | CASSSGLAGAGGELFF
TRBV5-1 | CASSLTPAASSTDTQYF
TRBV6-5 | CASSYLGGGIEAFF
TRBV5-4 | CASSSGTGHYSGNTIYF
TRBV7-8 | CASSPGLAGEETQYF
TRBV19 | CASGAGDYEQYF
TRBV5-4 | CASSSQDSIYEQYF
TRBV7-2 | CASSPGQGGFLTQYF
TRBV4-1 | CASSQAGGTSGDRAYEQYF
TRBV7-2 | CASTFGGDTGELFF
TRBV7-6 | CASSSTGVNTEAFF
TRBV2 | CASRTDGGRREQYF
TRBV28 | CASSLTDRAYGYTF
TRBV9 | CASSRAPYSTDTQYF
TRBV9 | CACRTDNTGELFF
TRBV30 | CAWSLRGNQPQHF
TRBV28 | CASSPGQGRLTLHF
TRBV30 | CAWGTGSHEQYF
TRBV15 | CATSPREGSGNTIYF
TRBV5-1 | CASSLTPGGLEGYTF
TRBV19 | CASATRGGIQPQHF
TRBV30 | CAWARGFESSGNTIYF
TRBV7-9 | CASSPGSTSGGANEQFF
TRBV30 | CAWSVGGDYLGTGELFF
TRBV9 | CASSPRTENTEAFF
TRBV11-2 | CASSPSDEQFF
TRBV6-1 | CASSGTGTSGRRDTQYF
TRBV6-6 | CASSPRAADSGNTIYF
TRBV4-3 | CASSQAPSGLAVTDTQYF
TRBV5-4 | CASSSPLAETQYF
TRBV19 | CASSIDARISRKTQYF
TRBV13 | CASSWGTSGHTHF
TRBV18 | CASSPQTAPFDEQYF
TRBV6-1 | CASSDPFYGYTF
TRBV28 | CASSQRGTPSYEQYF
TRBV15 | CATSRDIGAQHF
TRBV4-3 | CASSQEGGLASHNEQFF
TRBV19 | CASSILGADTEAFF
TRBV19 | CASIMGAYSNQPQHF
TRBV5-1 | CASSTGTGESQPQHF
TRBV6-5 | CASSYTSGTAGNTIYF
TRBV5-1 | CASSLEIGASSATQYF
TRBV5-4 | CASSPDRGAKLFF
TRBV7-2 | CASSSGGGGRYEQYF
TRBV7-2 | CASSSTSLTGVNTEAFF
TRBV6-5 | CASRSGTGGEGGYTF
TRBV27 | CASTPGLGGIGTEAFF
TRBV29-1 | CSVDRQGEGGAKGEQYF
TRBV18 | CASSKQQVTNTGELFF
TRBV5-1 | CASSTGLTSGGFLNEQLF
TRBV5-6 | CASSFGTLGTEAFF